A few counts support the clone carrying this T cell receptor (beta chain). The antigen is not known. With constant-segment primers, 5'RACE yielded cDNA libraries of TCR alpha and TCR beta that carried sample barcodes and UMIs. Each CDR3 protein gets one entry after TCRdb re-called the 5' RACE reads with MiXCR. This table has around 310,000 distinct CDR3 sequences, less than 20% appearing once. These data are taken from a study of T-cell memory formation after mild COVID-19. About the study: TCR clusters mostly belonged to single donors.

Broader study findings: Detection of some responders pre-infection suggested pre-existing cross-reactive memory T cells participated.

This sequence originates from a man between 18 and 35 years old who had mild COVID-19 (a few samples of this study predate the infection). Cell type and time point are not known. Sequencing was done on a sample of PBMCs or a T cell subset sorted from them (not recorded which).

For the CDR3, the DNA is TGTGCCAGCAGCTATTTTCCCTACGGGGTCACAGATACGCAGTATTTT. Translating it yields CASSYFPYGVTDTQYF. The chain has TRBV3-1 and TRBJ2-3, with D perhaps TRBD2 (5 bases). This CDR3 has 16 amino acids. Germline V gene lookup returns CDR1 LGHDT and CDR2 YNNKEL (reference sequence). Trimming stripped 5 bases from V and 2 bases from J, with 17 bases between.